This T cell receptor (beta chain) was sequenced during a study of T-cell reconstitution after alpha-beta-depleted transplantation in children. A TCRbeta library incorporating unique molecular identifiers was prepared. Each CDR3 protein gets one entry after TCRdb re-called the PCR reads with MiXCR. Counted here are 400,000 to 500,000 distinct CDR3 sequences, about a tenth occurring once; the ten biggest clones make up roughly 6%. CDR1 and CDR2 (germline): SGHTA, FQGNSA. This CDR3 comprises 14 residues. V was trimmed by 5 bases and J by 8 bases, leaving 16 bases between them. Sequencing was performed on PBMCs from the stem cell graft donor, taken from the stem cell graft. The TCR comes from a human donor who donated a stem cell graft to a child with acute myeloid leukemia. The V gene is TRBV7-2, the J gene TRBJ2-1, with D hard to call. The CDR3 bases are TGTGCCAGCAGCCCCCCCAACAGAAACTATGAGCAGTTCTTC. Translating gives CASSPPNRNYEQFF.